The rows below give T cell receptor beta chains drawn from one sample of a study of early T cells in non-severe SARS-CoV-2 infection. TCRdb re-analysed the 5' RACE reads in MiXCR, keeping a single row per CDR3 protein. In the table there are 65,000 to 70,000 distinct CDR3 sequences, 12% of which are singletons. The sequenced sample consisted of whole blood. The source of these receptors is an adult who was a healthcare worker with PCR-confirmed SARS-CoV-2 infection or an uninfected control (not recorded which). CDR3s include the opening cysteine and the closing phenylalanine or tryptophan. D genes are given only for firm matches. Clone size is not always given. Where it is, it says once, few, many or a class for expanded clones.

D: -; V: TRBV6-1; J: TRBJ1-5; size: -; CDR3: CASRLEGGQPQHF; DNA: TGTGCCAGCAGATTGGAGGGGGGTCAGCCCCAGCATTTT
D: -; V: TRBV6-1; J: TRBJ1-1; size: few; CDR3: CASSDAETGRTEAFF; DNA: TGTGCCAGCAGTGACGCCGAGACAGGCCGCACTGAAGCTTTCTTT
D: -; V: TRBV7-6; J: TRBJ1-1; size: few; CDR3: CASSLTPVTEGTEAFF; DNA: TGTGCCAGCAGCTTAACCCCGGTGACAGAGGGAACTGAAGCTTTCTTT
D: -; V: TRBV7-2; J: TRBJ2-3; size: many; CDR3: CASSLGGGPTDTQYF; DNA: TGTGCCAGCAGCTTAGGGGGGGGGCCGACAGATACGCAGTATTTT
D: TRBD1; V: TRBV3-1; J: TRBJ2-1; size: -; CDR3: CASRRQGLKDEQFF; DNA: TGTGCCAGCAGGAGACAGGGGTTAAAGGATGAGCAGTTCTTC
D: -; V: TRBV12-3/TRBV12-4; J: TRBJ2-1; size: few; CDR3: CASSLRLAYNEQFF; DNA: TGTGCCAGCAGTTTACGACTAGCCTACAATGAGCAGTTCTTC
D: -; V: TRBV11-3; J: TRBJ2-1; size: few; CDR3: CASSFGSQPYNEQFF; DNA: TGTGCCAGCAGCTTTGGCAGCCAGCCTTACAATGAGCAGTTCTTC
D: -; V: TRBV18; J: TRBJ1-1; size: many; CDR3: CASSPIGQNMNTEAFF; DNA: TGTGCCAGCTCACCAATAGGACAGAACATGAACACTGAAGCTTTCTTT
D: TRBD2; V: TRBV7-2; J: TRBJ2-1; size: few; CDR3: CASSSNSGGTMKQFF; DNA: TGTGCCAGCAGCTCGAATAGCGGGGGGACAATGAAGCAGTTCTTC
D: -; V: TRBV7-9; J: TRBJ1-2; size: many; CDR3: CASSLGRTAAFYGYTF; DNA: TGTGCCAGCAGCTTAGGGAGGACCGCCGCGTTCTATGGCTACACCTTC
D: -; V: TRBV6-2/TRBV6-3; J: TRBJ1-1; size: -; CDR3: CASSYSAGLAEAFF; DNA: TGTGCCAGCAGTTACTCGGCAGGGCTGGCTGAAGCTTTCTTT